This TCR beta chain was documented in a study of identifying expanded T cells in peripheral blood. Germline CDR1 and CDR2: KGHSH and LQKENI. The CDR3 consists of 14 residues. Trimming removed 7 bases from V and 0 bases from J, with 9 bases in between. No infections or other immune events were documented during collection. Notes on the study in general: Across healthy donors, higher total template counts meant significantly greater approximately 2-week count variance.

Libraries were prepared by immunoSEQ multiplex PCR; TCRdb keeps only in-frame clonotypes and omits some of them. The data show roughly 82,000 clones, 84% seen once. With respect to this clone: Its antigen is unknown.

The V and J genes are TRBV18 and TRBJ2-2, with D perhaps matching TRBD1 or TRBD2 (5 bases each). The sample was blood. The receptor was isolated from a person aged 18-69 years in good health. The CDR3 protein is CASWLGANTGELFF. The CDR3 DNA reads as TGTGCCAGCTGGCTGGGGGCGAACACCGGGGAGCTGTTTTTT. Full variable domain (missing parts from reference TRBV18 and TRBJ2-2): NAGVMQNPRHLVRRRGQEARLRCSPMKGHSHVYWYRQLPEEGLKFMVYLQKENIIDESGMPKERFSAEFPKEGPSILRIQQVVRGDSAAYFCASWLGANTGELFFGEGSRLTVL.